What follows are 20 T cell receptor beta chains derived from one specimen sequenced in a study of breast tumors, draining lymph nodes, adjacent tissues. Axillary draining lymph nodes of breast cancer patients supplied the node samples. TCRdb reanalysed the multiplex PCR reads using MiXCR and keeps one entry per CDR3 protein. Here the sample spans approximately 90,000 distinct CDR3 sequences, over 25% being singletons. Sequenced sample: axillary lymph node tissue. The source is a female donor with breast cancer. Some clones in this sample may be carry-over from other donors' samples.

This chain uses TRBV6-2 or TRBV6-3 with TRBJ1-1; 9 nucleotides align to TRBD1. CDR1 is MNHEY, CDR2 SVGEGT, per germline. V lost 7 bases and J lost 4; bases outside the gene matches: 4. The CDR3 is 13 amino acids. CDR3 DNA: TGTGCCAGCAAAGACAGGGGGAGCACTGAAGCTTTCTTT. Its protein is CASKDRGSTEAFF.

This clonotype showed up many times. The gene calls are TRBV5-6 and TRBJ2-7, with TRBD1 as a possible D gene (6 bases). The CDR3 extends over 15 amino acids. V lost 4 bases and J 6 bases, leaving 20 bases between the germline ends. Germline V lookup: CDR1 SGHDT, CDR2 YYEEEE. Written as DNA, the CDR3 is TGTGCCAGCAGCCCCCGTAGGGGGTTGCGGGTCGAGCAGTACTTC. This gives the protein CASSPRRGLRVEQYF.

Turning to this clonotype: The conserved final phenylalanine or tryptophan is absent from the CDR3, which likely points to a read error. It is unclear where the CDR3 begins or ends on the DNA, so no DNA is shown, and the CDR3 is as TCRdb lists it. The V gene is TRBV9, the J gene TRBJ2-7; the table names TRBD1, a call not compared with the DNA. Per germline, CDR1 SGDLS and CDR2 YYNGEE. The CDR3 has 14 amino acids, counting both end residues. CDR3 in amino acids: CVSSLRWDKYEQSL.

The chain combines TRBV11-2 with TRBJ1-6; 10 positions match TRBD1. J gave up 13 bases and V 1 base, and 7 bases lay outside the gene matches. The V gene's germline CDR1 is SGHAT and CDR2 FQNNGV. The CDR3 is made up of 15 amino acids. CDR3 nucleotide sequence: TGTGCCAGCAGCTTAGGGGACAGGGGTAATTACCCCCTCCACTTT. Residues: CASSLGDRGNYPLHF.

Many counts were recorded for this clonotype. This rearrangement joins TRBV28 to TRBJ1-3; D is unclear. Germline V CDR1 and CDR2: MDHEN, SYDVKM. Trimming removed 2 bases at V and 4 bases at J, with 6 bases between. This CDR3 is built from 13 residues. The chain's CDR3 is CASSLTRGNTIYF. The CDR3 region has the DNA TGTGCCAGCAGTTTAACCAGAGGAAACACCATATATTTT.

This clonotype was detected ten times or more. The J gene is TRBJ2-7, the V gene TRBV11-3; D might be TRBD1 or TRBD2, each matching 5 bases. Germline CDR1 SGHNT, CDR2 YENEEA. The CDR3 length is 13 residues. V dropped 5 bases and J dropped 8 bases, with 16 bases sitting between them. CDR3 amino acids: CASSTGPLRKQYF. The CDR3 DNA sequence: TGTGCCAGCAGCACGGGACCCCTGAGGAAGCAGTACTTC.

Ten or more counts support this clonotype. The chain has TRBV29-1 and TRBJ1-2, with D maybe TRBD1 (6 bases). Germline V gene data show CDR1 as SQVTM and CDR2 as ANQGSEA. The CDR3 runs 13 residues. V was cut by 7 bases and J by 6 bases, with 18 bases left in between. The CDR3 protein is CSAYRGGRDGYTF. CDR3 nucleotide sequence: TGCAGCGCCTACCGGGGGGGGCGGGATGGCTACACCTTC.

In the case of this clonotype: The conserved phenylalanine or tryptophan is not found at the CDR3 terminus, so this likely reflects a read error. The V gene is TRBV3-1, the J gene TRBJ2-7, with 7 bases aligning to TRBD2. Germline CDR1 and CDR2: LGHDT and YNNKEL (reference sequence). This CDR3 spans 15 amino acids. The chain's CDR3 is CASSQDSGGGREQYL. CDR3 DNA sequence: TGCGCCAGCAGCCAAGATTCTGGGGGGGGTAGGGAGCAGTACCTC.

This clonotype was observed a few times. This may be a read error, as it is one base from a much larger clone. J is TRBJ2-3 and V is TRBV11-2, with 9 bases aligning to TRBD2. Germline loops: CDR1 SGHAT, CDR2 FQNNGV. CDR3 size: 16 residues. Trimming at V came to 8 bases and at J to 2 bases, leaving 11 bases not matched to a gene. CDR3 residues: CASAGSSGTLTDTQYF. The CDR3, as DNA: TGTGCCAGCGCAGGCTCTAGCGGGACCCTCACAGATACGCAGTATTTT.

This clonotype has ten or more counts. The rearrangement joins TRBV11-2 to TRBJ1-2; 8 bases line up with TRBD1. Unmatched junction bases numbered 3, after V lost 3 bases and J lost 6 bases. The CDR3 has 13 residues. CDR1 is SGHAT and CDR2 is FQNNGV in the germline V gene. The CDR3 sequence: CASSFQGANGYTF. CDR3 DNA sequence: TGTGCCAGCAGCTTTCAGGGGGCAAATGGCTACACCTTC.

This clonotype was detected ten times or more. The genes are TRBV28 and TRBJ1-2; perhaps TRBD1 as D (5 bases). There are 14 residues in the CDR3. The ends were cut back, 6 bases at V and 2 bases at J, with 13 bases in the middle. Germline V lookup: CDR1 MDHEN, CDR2 SYDVKM. This CDR3 is CASSQGPENYGYTF. In nucleotides, the CDR3 is TGTGCCAGCAGCCAGGGACCGGAGAACTATGGCTACACCTTC.

This clonotype was seen repeatedly, ten times or more. A much larger clone is a single base away; this may be a read error. The chain has TRBV20-1 and TRBJ2-5, with D possibly matching TRBD2 (6 bases). CDR1 DFQATT and CDR2 SNEGSKA come from the germline V gene (reference sequence). The CDR3 is 12 residues long. The CDR3 is CSGTINQETPYF. DNA for the CDR3: TGCAGTGGGACTATCAACCAAGAGACCCCGTACTTC.

With respect to this clonotype: Since a much larger clone is just one base distant, this may be a read error. The chain links TRBV27 to TRBJ2-7; the match to TRBD1 covers 7 bases. Germline V CDR1 and CDR2: MNHEY, SMNVEV (reference sequence). The CDR3 totals 13 residues. With 6 bases clipped from V and 7 bases from J, the junction kept 9 bases outside the gene matches. The CDR3 sequence is CASRGQEVGEQYF. The CDR3 DNA sequence: TGTGCCAGCAGAGGACAGGAAGTGGGGGAGCAGTACTTC.

This clonotype was detected ten times or more. This chain links TRBV4-1 with TRBJ2-7; D is uncertain. The V gene lost 0 bases and the J gene lost 6 bases, with 6 bases spanning the gap. CDR1 is MGHRA and CDR2 is YSYEKL in the germline V gene. This CDR3 region has 12 residues. Here the CDR3 reads CASSQDVREQYF. Written as DNA, the CDR3 is TGCGCCAGCAGCCAAGATGTACGCGAGCAGTACTTC.

This clonotype occurred many times. The chain links TRBV6-1 to TRBJ2-7, with 9 bases fitting TRBD1. The CDR3 is 14 residues long. Germline V gene data show CDR1 as MNHNS and CDR2 as SASEGT. With 8 bases clipped from V and 3 bases from J, the junction kept 8 bases outside the gene matches. CDR3 sequence reads: CASRKGQGDYEQYF. The CDR3 nucleotides are TGTGCCAGCCGCAAGGGACAGGGAGACTACGAGCAGTACTTC.

This clonotype was detected ten times or more. The gene calls are TRBV14 and TRBJ2-2; D not resolved. CDR1 SGHDN and CDR2 FVKESK come from the germline V gene. The CDR3 is 13 residues long. Trimming stripped 0 bases from V and 8 bases from J, with 7 bases between. CDR3 in amino acids: CASSQELAGELFF. CDR3 DNA: TGTGCCAGCAGCCAAGAGTTGGCGGGGGAGCTGTTTTTT.

In this sample, this clonotype turned up many times. The CDR3 DNA reads as TGTGCCAGCAGCTCAAACGGGGCCACCATATATTTT. Its protein product is CASSSNGATIYF. The V and J genes are TRBV5-8 and TRBJ1-3; TRBD1 is a possible D gene (5 bases). The germline CDR1 and CDR2 sequences are SGHTS and YDEGEE. With 3 bases removed from V and 9 bases from J, the gap between germline ends came to 10 bases. The CDR3 has 12 residues.

This clonotype was observed at least ten times. V gene TRBV28 combines with J gene TRBJ1-5, with unresolved D. V lost 7 bases, J lost 5 bases, and 9 bases lay in between. The CDR3 spans 12 residues. From germline, CDR1 is MDHEN and CDR2 SYDVKM. CDR3 bases: TGTGCCAGCAAGGGTGGCTATCAGCCCCAGCATTTT. Amino acids: CASKGGYQPQHF.

In DNA, the CDR3 is TGCAGCGTTGGATATGGGACGGGGAACACAGATACGCAGTATTTT. Translated: CSVGYGTGNTDTQYF. The rearrangement links TRBV29-1 to TRBJ2-3, with D perhaps matching TRBD1 or TRBD2 (5 bases each). This CDR3 has 15 amino acids. Trimming left V 4 bases short and J 2 bases short, with 16 bases between. The V gene's germline CDR1 is SQVTM and CDR2 ANQGSEA.

This clonotype was seen a few times. V gene TRBV6-6 combines with J gene TRBJ2-4, with 8 bases fitting TRBD1. The CDR3 extends over 13 amino acids. Losses at the gene ends were 2 bases for V and 13 bases for J; bases not matched to a gene: 7. Germline V gene sequence: CDR1 MNHNY, CDR2 SVGAGI (reference sequence). The CDR3 is CASSYPPRGLQYF. The CDR3 region has the DNA TGTGCCAGCAGTTACCCACCCAGGGGGCTCCAGTACTTC.